This TCR beta chain originates from a study of T-cell memory formation after mild COVID-19. On the study more broadly: TCR clusters were mostly confined to one donor each. Overall study results and limits: Confirmation of SARS-CoV-2 specificity was lacking for second-wave clones peaking day 37.

This clonotype appeared a few times. The target antigen is unknown. Researchers used 5'RACE with constant-segment primers to make TCR alpha and TCR beta cDNA libraries that carry sample barcodes and UMIs. Each CDR3 protein gets one entry after TCRdb re-called the 5' RACE reads with MiXCR. The data show a few hundred thousand distinct CDR3 sequences, with over 15% seen just once and roughly a fifth held by the top ten. V lost 7 bases and J lost 5, with 18 bases in between. The CDR3 is 14 residues long. Looked up from germline, CDR1 is SGHRS and CDR2 is YFSETQ. This clonotype was obtained from a man aged 18 to 29 who had mild COVID-19 (a few samples of this study predate the infection). Cell type and time point are not known. Specimen: PBMCs or a T cell subset sorted from them (not recorded which). The chain is built from TRBV5-1 and TRBJ2-5; tentatively, D is TRBD1 or TRBD2 (5 bases each). The CDR3 here is CASGRQPRGETQYF. CDR3 in DNA: TGCGCCAGCGGACGACAGCCCCGAGGGGAGACCCAGTACTTC.